The 31 T cell receptor beta chains given below trace back to one sample, sequenced in a study of cytotoxic CD8 clonotypes in ibrutinib-treated CLL. The method was immunoSEQ multiplex PCR; TCRdb's version includes in-frame clones alone and lacks a portion of them. Here the sample spans 300,000 or so clones, over 55% being singletons. Here the sequenced sample was PBMCs, taken after 36 months of ibrutinib treatment. Source of these receptors: a human donor with chronic lymphocytic leukemia.

J is TRBJ1-1 and V is TRBV6-6; D is uncertain. The CDR3 totals 15 residues. Germline assignment: CDR1 MNHNY and CDR2 SVGAGI (reference sequence). V lost 2 bases and J 6 bases, leaving 16 bases between the germline ends. The CDR3 bases are TGTGCCAGCAGTTACCGCCTTATAGTCATACCTGAAGCTTTCTTT. Its protein product is CASSYRLIVIPEAFF.

This rearrangement joins TRBV4-1 to TRBJ1-5; D is uncertain. Trimming shortened V by 0 bases and J by 4 bases, and 10 bases separated the two germline ends. CDR1 and CDR2 (germline): MGHRA, YSYEKL. The CDR3 loop spans 15 amino acids. The CDR3 loop reads CASSQETWGNQPQHF. Written as DNA, the CDR3 is TGCGCCAGCAGCCAAGAAACCTGGGGAAATCAGCCCCAGCATTTT.

There are a few counts of this clone. This chain connects TRBV10-3 to TRBJ2-2; no clear D. Germline values: CDR1 ENHRY, CDR2 SYGVKD. The CDR3 sequence is 12 residues long. The germline V and J ends were trimmed by 6 bases and 3 bases, with 5 bases remaining between them. DNA for the CDR3: TGTGCCATCAGGTTGGACACCGGGGAGCTGTTTTTT. Its translation: CAIRLDTGELFF.

This clone was detected only a few times. The CDR3 DNA is TGTGCCAGCAGCCCTAATCCGGGCAGCGGCTACACCTTC. This sequence encodes CASSPNPGSGYTF. This rearrangement joins TRBV7-3 to TRBJ1-2; no reliable D call. Between the trimmed V and J ends, which lost 5 bases and 8 bases, there was a span of 15 bases. CDR3 length: 13 residues. Per the germline V gene, CDR1 is SGHTA and CDR2 is FQGTGA. Filled out from reference TRBV7-3 and TRBJ1-2, the complete variable domain reads GAGVSQTPSNKVTEKGKYVELRCDPISGHTALYWYRQSLGQGPEFLIYFQGTGAADDSGLPNDRFFAVRPEGSVSTLKIQRTERGDSAVYLCASSPNPGSGYTFGSGTRLTVV.

This clone has just one count. This chain uses TRBV4-1 with TRBJ2-5, with D perhaps matching TRBD2 (7 bases). V shed 3 bases and J shed 7 bases, with 27 bases lying between them. Germline assignment: CDR1 MGHRA and CDR2 YSYEKL. This CDR3 is built from 18 residues. The CDR3 reads CASSHPLAGALNRGTQYF. The CDR3 nucleotides read TGCGCCAGCAGCCATCCATTGGCGGGGGCCCTTAATAGGGGGACCCAGTACTTC.

This clone was found a few times. The genes are TRBV5-6 and TRBJ2-5, with 7 bases lining up with TRBD2. The CDR3 extends over 15 amino acids. Germline V CDR1 and CDR2: SGHDT, YYEEEE. The V segment lost 1 base and the J segment 5 bases; nucleotides outside the gene matches: 8. CDR3 in amino acids: CASSLMLAGRETQYF. The CDR3, as DNA: TGTGCCAGCAGCTTGATGTTAGCCGGGAGGGAGACCCAGTACTTC. The full variable domain, rest sourced from reference TRBV5-6 and TRBJ2-5, is DAGVTQSPTHLIKTRGQQVTLRCSPKSGHDTVSWYQQALGQGPQFIFQYYEEEERQRGNFPDRFSGHQFPNYSSELNVNALLLGDSALYLCASSLMLAGRETQYFGPGTRLLVL.

The chain uses TRBV27 and TRBJ2-1, with 9 nucleotides matching TRBD1. Trimming took 4 bases from V and 2 from J; bases not matched to a gene: 0. The germline gives CDR1 MNHEY, CDR2 SMNVEV (reference sequence). CDR3 size: 14 residues. The CDR3, as DNA: TGTGCCAGCAGTTGGGACAGGGCCTACAATGAGCAGTTCTTC. Translated, it gives CASSWDRAYNEQFF.

The chain links TRBV21-1 to TRBJ2-7; TRBD1 is the table's D call and was not checked against the DNA. TRBV21-1 is designated a pseudogene. This CDR3 comprises 13 residues. CDR3 sequence: CASLMTANYEQYF. CDR3 bases: TGTGCCAGCCTAATGACAGCCAACTACGAGCAGTACTTC.

This chain connects TRBV25-1 to TRBJ2-1; the D is unclear. With 1 base removed from V and 5 bases from J, the gap between germline ends came to 15 bases. The germline gives CDR1 MGHDK, CDR2 SYGVNS. The CDR3 loop spans 16 amino acids. This CDR3 reads CASSEWGKGYNNEQFF. CDR3 in DNA: TGTGCCAGCAGTGAATGGGGAAAGGGCTACAACAATGAGCAGTTCTTC.

This clone was seen only once. CDR3 nucleotides: TGTGCCAGCAGTTCCTTGAGGACTAGCCTCGAGCAGTACTTC. Amino acids: CASSSLRTSLEQYF. The V gene is TRBV27, the J gene TRBJ2-7; 8 bases are a match to TRBD2. The CDR3 is made up of 14 amino acids. Per the germline V gene, CDR1 is MNHEY and CDR2 is SMNVEV (reference sequence). The junction had 8 bases not matched to a gene; V was cut back by 4 bases and J by 6 bases.

The genes are TRBV2 and TRBJ2-7; a weak D match, TRBD1 (6 bases). Germline V gene lookup returns CDR1 SNHLY and CDR2 FYNNEI. V lost 4 bases and J lost 5, with 12 bases in between. The CDR3 covers 13 residues. The CDR3 spells CASSGGQLDEQYF. In DNA form, the CDR3 reads TGTGCCAGCAGTGGTGGACAGCTGGACGAGCAGTACTTC.

The rearrangement uses TRBV7-2 and TRBJ1-2; D is undetermined. Looked up from germline, CDR1 is SGHTA and CDR2 is FQGNSA. Trimming stripped 0 bases from V and 8 bases from J, with 13 bases between. CDR3 length equals 14 residues. The DNA for the CDR3 is TGTGCCAGCAGCTTAGCGCACCCCTCCGGGGGCTACACCTTC. Translating gives CASSLAHPSGGYTF.

This clone was detected only a few times. The chain couples TRBV7-6 to TRBJ2-7; maybe TRBD2 (5 bases). Per the germline V gene, CDR1 is SGHVS and CDR2 is FNYEAQ. The CDR3 extends over 15 amino acids. The V end lost 5 bases, the J end lost 2 bases, and 16 bases lay between the germline ends. CDR3 sequence (DNA): TGTGCCAGCAGCCTTCAACCCCTCGGGACCTACGAGCAGTACTTC. It translates to CASSLQPLGTYEQYF.

Written as DNA, the CDR3 is TGCGCCAGCAGCCGGGGGCGAGATACGCAGTATTTT. It yields the protein CASSRGRDTQYF. The chain carries TRBV4-1 and TRBJ2-3, with D perhaps matching TRBD1 (6 bases). Trimming took 4 bases from V and 5 from J, leaving 7 bases between them. This CDR3 is 12 amino acids long. Germline CDR1 reads MGHRA; CDR2 reads YSYEKL.

This sequence joins TRBV11-2 and TRBJ2-7; D gene uncertain. This CDR3 spans 19 amino acids. The V end lost 0 bases, the J end lost 0 bases, and 21 bases lay between the germline ends. Per the germline V gene, CDR1 is SGHAT and CDR2 is FQNNGV. The CDR3: CASSLDHSSMGIRSYEQYF. For the CDR3, the DNA is TGTGCCAGCAGCTTAGATCACAGCAGCATGGGAATCCGCTCCTACGAGCAGTACTTC. Looking up the rest from reference TRBV11-2 and TRBJ2-7 gives the full variable domain: EAGVAQSPRYKIIEKRQSVAFWCNPISGHATLYWYQQILGQGPKLLIQFQNNGVVDDSQLPKDRFSAERLKGVDSTLKIQPAKLEDSAVYLCASSLDHSSMGIRSYEQYFGPGTRLTVT.

The chain joins TRBV25-1 to TRBJ1-1, with D possibly TRBD1 on 6 matching bases. Deletions cut 2 bases from V and 8 bases from J, with 15 bases between. The germline V gene has CDR1 MGHDK and CDR2 SYGVNS. The CDR3 sequence is 14 residues long. CDR3 region: CASSEIEIGTEAFF. CDR3 coding DNA: TGTGCCAGCAGTGAAATAGAGATCGGGACAGAAGCTTTCTTT.

The chain employs TRBV6-5 and TRBJ2-5; D not resolved. The V end was cut by 5 bases, the J end by 3 bases, with 16 bases between. Germline V gives CDR1 MNHEY, CDR2 SVGAGI. This CDR3 region has 15 residues. In DNA form, the CDR3 reads TGTGCCAGCAGTCCTCGACACGGAAGAGAAGAGACCCAGTACTTC. Translation gives CASSPRHGREETQYF.

This clone was found a few times. Other nucleotide sequences in the sample specify the same CDR3. The chain joins TRBV6-5 to TRBJ1-5, with no clear D. V shed 0 bases and J shed 4 bases, with 4 bases lying between them. CDR1 and CDR2 from the germline V gene are MNHEY and SVGAGI. The CDR3 sequence is 13 residues long. The CDR3 loop is CASSYSSNQPQHF. CDR3 nucleotide sequence: TGTGCCAGCAGTTACTCAAGTAATCAGCCCCAGCATTTT.

This clone has only a few counts. The J gene is TRBJ2-1, the V gene TRBV2, with D perhaps given as TRBD1 or TRBD2 (5 bases each). This CDR3 has 12 amino acids. From germline, CDR1 is SNHLY and CDR2 FYNNEI. Trimming pared 6 bases from V and 9 bases from J, leaving 12 bases between. In nucleotides, the CDR3 is TGTGCCAGCAGCGCCCGGGGCGGTGAGCAGTTCTTC. It specifies CASSARGGEQFF. The complete variable domain, with remaining parts taken from reference TRBV2 and TRBJ2-1, reads EPEVTQTPSHQVTQMGQEVILRCVPISNHLYFYWYRQILGQKVEFLVSFYNNEISEKSEIFDDQFSVERPDGSNFTLKIRSTKLEDSAMYFCASSARGGEQFFGPGTRLTVL.

V usage is TRBV9 and J usage is TRBJ1-2; 10 bases are shared with TRBD1. Germline CDR1 reads SGDLS; CDR2 reads YYNGEE. CDR3 size: 18 residues. V shed 0 bases and J 13 bases; nucleotides not matched to a gene: 21. The CDR3 nucleotides are TGTGCCAGCAGCGTAGGTGTGACAGGGGGCCCGGGCCACCCGGGGGGCACCTTC. The encoded protein is CASSVGVTGGPGHPGGTF.

The rearrangement links TRBV7-3 to TRBJ2-7; 9 nucleotides align to TRBD2. In germline, CDR1 is SGHTA, CDR2 FQGTGA. V was pared by 2 bases and J by 4 bases, with 6 bases of the junction left unmatched. CDR3 size: 15 residues. CDR3 protein: CASSLSRAGGYEQYF. The CDR3 region has the DNA TGTGCCAGCAGCTTATCCCGAGCGGGGGGATACGAGCAGTACTTC.

The rearrangement links TRBV14 to TRBJ2-3; TRBD1 might be the D (6 bases). The V gene's germline CDR1 is SGHDN and CDR2 FVKESK. This CDR3 comprises 12 residues. Trimming left V 4 bases short and J 9 bases short, with 11 bases between. CDR3 bases: TGTGCCAGCAGCCCAAGGGGGTGGACGCAGTATTTT. The encoded protein is CASSPRGWTQYF.

The chain joins TRBV6-6 to TRBJ1-2; 9 positions agree with TRBD1. Germline CDR1 reads MNHNY; CDR2 reads SVGAGI (reference sequence). The CDR3 contains 13 residues. The J segment lost 4 bases and the V segment lost 6 bases, leaving 3 bases of the junction unmatched. CDR3 nucleotides: TGTGCCAGCAGATGGGACAGGGTCTATGGCTACACCTTC. Translated: CASRWDRVYGYTF.

This chain joins TRBV6-6 and TRBJ2-3; D perhaps matches TRBD1 (5 bases). This CDR3 contains 14 residues. Germline V CDR1 and CDR2: MNHNY, SVGAGI (reference sequence). Between the trimmed V and J ends, which lost 7 bases and 1 base, there was a span of 12 bases. The CDR3 sequence is CASTLGPRTDTQYF. The CDR3 region has the DNA TGTGCCAGCACCTTGGGGCCTCGCACAGATACGCAGTATTTT.

A single count supports this clone. V is TRBV6-1 and J is TRBJ2-5; 12 positions match TRBD1. There are 15 residues in the CDR3. Trimming at V came to 5 bases and at J to 5 bases, leaving 6 bases not matched to a gene. Germline V gives CDR1 MNHNS, CDR2 SASEGT. CDR3 nucleotides: TGTGCCAGCAGTAGGGGGACAGGGGGCGCGGAGACCCAGTACTTC. It is translated as CASSRGTGGAETQYF.

The chain couples TRBV27 to TRBJ2-1; 9 bases agree with TRBD2. The V and J ends lost 3 bases and 8 bases, in that order; junction bases with no gene match: 23. Germline V CDR1 and CDR2: MNHEY, SMNVEV (reference sequence). This CDR3 contains 20 residues. The chain's CDR3 is CASSFYPPPPLAGLEDEQFF. The CDR3 DNA follows: TGTGCCAGCAGTTTCTACCCCCCTCCCCCCCTAGCGGGATTAGAGGATGAGCAGTTCTTC.

V usage is TRBV27 and J usage is TRBJ1-5; the D is unclear. Germline V gives CDR1 MNHEY, CDR2 SMNVEV (reference sequence). CDR3 size: 16 residues. V was pared by 0 bases and J by 0 bases, with 9 bases between. CDR3 sequence reads: CASSLSATGSNQPQHF. The CDR3 DNA follows: TGTGCCAGCAGTTTATCGGCGACGGGTAGCAATCAGCCCCAGCATTTT.

This chain links TRBV6-1 with TRBJ1-5, with 7 bases identical to TRBD1. The ends lost 2 bases at V and 7 bases at J; junction bases unmatched: 14. CDR3 length equals 17 residues. Germline CDR1 MNHNS, CDR2 SASEGT. DNA of the CDR3: TGTGCCAGCAGTGAATTTGGGGCAGGGGGATTTGGACAGCCCCAGCATTTT. Its protein product is CASSEFGAGGFGQPQHF.

This clone was observed a few times. V usage is TRBV21-1 and J usage is TRBJ1-1. TRBV21-1 represents a pseudogene. This CDR3 has 13 residues. The CDR3 loop reads CASPRTPNTEAFF. The CDR3 DNA is TGTGCCAGCCCCCGGACGCCGAACACTGAAGCTTTCTTT.

The chain uses TRBV2 and TRBJ2-1; D not certain. Germline V gene data show CDR1 as SNHLY and CDR2 as FYNNEI. V lost 4 bases and J 8 bases, leaving 6 bases between the germline ends. This CDR3 has 11 residues. For the CDR3, the DNA is TGTGCCAGCAGTGGACCATATGAGCAGTTCTTC. This sequence encodes CASSGPYEQFF.

V gene TRBV29-1 combines with J gene TRBJ1-2, with a possible D match to TRBD1 (6 bases). Germline V gene sequence: CDR1 SQVTM, CDR2 ANQGSEA. Trimming shortened V by 6 bases and J by 2 bases, and 13 bases separated the two germline ends. CDR3 length: 13 amino acids. The chain's CDR3 is CSVMGQGNYGYTF. CDR3 DNA sequence: TGCAGCGTGATGGGACAAGGGAACTATGGCTACACCTTC.